The 13 T cell receptor beta chains listed next were all sequenced from one sample in a study of T cells in Graves' hyperthyroidism and ophthalmopathy. There were TCR beta CDR3 regions amplified from RNA transcripts. RT-PCR in the first round (using the HTBI primer set) targeted the TCR CDR3. TCRdb re-analysed the multiplex PCR reads in MiXCR, keeping a single row per CDR3 protein. The sample holds about 560,000 distinct CDR3 sequences, 40% to 55% seen once. Sequencing was performed on peripheral blood or thyroid tissue (not recorded which). These receptors all come from a woman under 30 with Graves' hyperthyroidism.

The chain combines TRBV11-2 with TRBJ1-1; no firm D call. The CDR3 runs 15 residues. Germline lookup yields CDR1 SGHAT and CDR2 FQNNGV. V gave up 5 bases and J gave up 0 bases, with 13 bases separating them. In DNA form, the CDR3 reads TGTGCCAGCAGCACGCGGGCGGTGATGAACACTGAAGCTTTCTTT. Translating it yields CASSTRAVMNTEAFF.

The J gene is TRBJ1-2, the V gene TRBV2; D may be TRBD1 (5 bases). This CDR3 comprises 16 residues. Germline CDR1 and CDR2: SNHLY and FYNNEI. V was trimmed by 6 bases and J by 4 bases, leaving 21 bases between them. The CDR3 DNA is TGTGCCAGCAGCTCCGGTGGGGCCCGGGGGGGCTATGGCTACACCTTC. Translating gives CASSSGGARGGYGYTF. The entire variable domain, with the rest obtained from reference TRBV2 and TRBJ1-2, is as follows: EPEVTQTPSHQVTQMGQEVILRCVPISNHLYFYWYRQILGQKVEFLVSFYNNEISEKSEIFDDQFSVERPDGSNFTLKIRSTKLEDSAMYFCASSSGGARGGYGYTFGSGTRLTVV.

The J gene is TRBJ1-1, the V gene TRBV5-1; 8 bases match TRBD1. Germline V gene sequence: CDR1 SGHRS, CDR2 YFSETQ. The CDR3 sequence is 14 residues long. The junction had 13 bases not matched to a gene; V was cut back by 3 bases and J by 12 bases. CDR3 amino acids: CASSSLEGQENTFF. For the CDR3, the DNA is TGCGCCAGCAGCTCTCTAGAGGGACAGGAAAATACTTTCTTT.

This clonotype was observed a handful of times. The rearrangement joins TRBV20-1 to TRBJ1-6, with 9 bases that match TRBD1. V lost 2 bases, J lost 7 bases, and 6 bases stayed unmatched. Germline loops: CDR1 DFQATT, CDR2 SNEGSKA (reference sequence). The CDR3 has 15 residues. For the CDR3, the DNA is TGCAGTGCTAGATCCGGGACAGGGCTGAATTCACCCCTCCACTTT. This gives the protein CSARSGTGLNSPLHF.

V is TRBV7-2 and J is TRBJ2-7; TRBD2 agrees at 12 bases. V trimming: 4 bases; J trimming: 1 base; junction bases outside the gene matches: 5. CDR1 and CDR2 from the germline V gene are SGHTA and FQGNSA. The CDR3 loop spans 16 amino acids. CDR3 region: CASSSRLAGASYEQYF. Written as DNA, the CDR3 is TGTGCCAGCAGCTCTCGACTAGCGGGAGCATCCTACGAGCAGTACTTC.

This sequence joins TRBV7-2 and TRBJ1-2; TRBD1 matches at 9 bases. After removal of 5 bases from V and 5 bases from J, the junction contained 9 bases not matched to a gene. Germline-derived CDR1 and CDR2 are SGHTA and FQGNSA. The length of the CDR3 is 15 residues. In DNA, the CDR3 is TGTGCCAGCAGCCCACAGGGGGCTGCCGGTTATGGCTACACCTTC. Amino acids: CASSPQGAAGYGYTF.

V is TRBV10-3 and J is TRBJ1-2; TRBD1 matches at 12 bases. This CDR3 is 14 amino acids long. Germline V gene data show CDR1 as ENHRY and CDR2 as SYGVKD. Losses at the gene ends were 8 bases for V and 5 bases for J; bases not matched to a gene: 6. This CDR3 is CAIHGTGGGYGYTF. CDR3 in DNA: TGTGCCATCCACGGGACAGGGGGCGGATATGGCTACACCTTC.

This clonotype was observed a handful of times. This chain links TRBV19 with TRBJ1-2; 11 nucleotides align to TRBD1. The CDR3 runs 14 residues. Germline V CDR1 and CDR2: LNHDA, SQIVND (reference sequence). The J segment lost 4 bases and the V segment lost 9 bases, leaving 7 bases of the junction unmatched. CDR3 DNA sequence: TGTGCCAGCACCCGGACAGGGGGCTTCTATGGCTACACCTTC. It codes for CASTRTGGFYGYTF.

Comment on this clonotype: Mismatch with germline at one junction end may stem from a read error. The chain links TRBV7-9 to TRBJ2-7, with D maybe TRBD1 (5 bases). The germline V gene encodes CDR1 SEHNR and CDR2 FQNEAQ (reference sequence). CDR3 length: 13 amino acids. The CDR3 DNA reads as TGTGCCAGCAGCCCAGACAGACTCGGGTCCTATGAGTTC. Translation: CASSPDRLGSYEF.

V gene TRBV2 combines with J gene TRBJ1-6, with D possibly being TRBD1 (6 bases). The CDR3 covers 13 residues. CDR1 SNHLY and CDR2 FYNNEI come from the germline V gene. CDR3 nucleotides: TGTGCTAGGGCAGGGGCGAATAATTCACCCCTCCACTTT. Translation gives CARAGANNSPLHF. The full variable domain, with the rest looked up from reference TRBV2 and TRBJ1-6, is EPEVTQTPSHQVTQMGQEVILRCVPISNHLYFYWYRQILGQKVEFLVSFYNNEISEKSEIFDDQFSVERPDGSNFTLKIRSTKLEDSAMYFCARAGANNSPLHFGNGTRLTVT.

The genes are TRBV4-2 and TRBJ2-7; the D gene is possibly TRBD1 (5 bases). With 5 bases removed from V and 0 bases from J, the gap between germline ends came to 11 bases. The CDR3 consists of 14 residues. CDR1 is LGHNA, CDR2 YNFKEQ, per germline. DNA for the CDR3: TGTGCCAGCAGCGAACAGGTTCGCTCCTACGAGCAGTACTTC. It specifies CASSEQVRSYEQYF.

The chain links TRBV9 to TRBJ1-4; maybe TRBD1 (5 bases). The germline V gene has CDR1 SGDLS and CDR2 YYNGEE. V shed 2 bases and J shed 5 bases, with 10 bases lying between them. CDR3 size: 14 residues. The CDR3, as DNA: TGTGCCAGCAGCGTCCCGGGGGGAAATGAAAAACTGTTTTTT. Its translation is CASSVPGGNEKLFF.

This clonotype was seen a few times. The chain couples TRBV20-1 to TRBJ1-1, with D possibly matching TRBD1 (5 bases). The CDR3 runs 13 residues. Germline CDR1 DFQATT, CDR2 SNEGSKA (reference sequence). V was pared by 1 base and J by 4 bases, with 10 bases between. CDR3 sequence: CSARGGLGTEAFF. In DNA form, the CDR3 reads TGCAGTGCTAGAGGGGGGTTGGGCACTGAAGCTTTCTTT.